This TCR beta chain is drawn from a study of tumor-infiltrating lymphocytes in primary liver carcinoma. Overall study: Sample counts of productive TCRbeta reads spanned roughly 3.65 to 8 million; these counts were similar across tissue types.

Constant-region priming of 500 ng total RNA yielded TCR beta cDNA. The TCR beta library was amplified through three nested multiplex PCR rounds in a modified ARM-PCR procedure. The study ran its first two PCR rounds for roughly 9 cycles each, using TRBV1-TRBV30 forward primers and a C-beta reverse primer. MiXCR was run by TCRdb on the multiplex PCR reads, yielding one entry per CDR3 protein. The sample lists 20,000 or so distinct CDR3 sequences, around 81% occurring once. The length of the CDR3 is 15 residues. Germline CDR1 is MNHEY and CDR2 is SVGAGI. From about 19-30 mg of unsorted bulk tissue, DNA and RNA were co-extracted together. In regard to this clonotype: Sequence at one end of the junction differs from germline and may be a read error.

This sequence joins TRBV6-5 and TRBJ2-2, with D possibly TRBD2 on 5 matching bases. The sequenced sample was liver tumor tissue from sampling region 2. Subset defined: tumor region T2, inferior pole. The receptor was isolated from a woman in her 30s with primary liver carcinoma and hepatitis B virus infection. The CDR3 loop is CASSPRRGYTGELFF. CDR3 DNA: TGTGCCAGCAGTCCGCGGAGAGGGTACACAGGGGAGCTGTTTTTT.